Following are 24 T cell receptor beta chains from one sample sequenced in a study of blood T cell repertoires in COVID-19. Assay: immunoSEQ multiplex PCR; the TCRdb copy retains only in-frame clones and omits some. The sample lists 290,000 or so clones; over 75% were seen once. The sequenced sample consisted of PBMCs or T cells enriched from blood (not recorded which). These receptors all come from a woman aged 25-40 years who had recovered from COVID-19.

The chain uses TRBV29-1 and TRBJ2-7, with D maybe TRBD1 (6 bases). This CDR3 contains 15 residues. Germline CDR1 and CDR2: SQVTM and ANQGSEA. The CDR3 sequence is CSITGKQGRLDEQYF. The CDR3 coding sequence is TGCTCTATTACTGGAAAACAGGGCAGATTGGACGAGCAGTACTTC.

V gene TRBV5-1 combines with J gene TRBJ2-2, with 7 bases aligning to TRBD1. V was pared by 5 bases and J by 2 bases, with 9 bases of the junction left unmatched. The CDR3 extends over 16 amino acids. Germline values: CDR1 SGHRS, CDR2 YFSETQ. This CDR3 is CASRPPGDSNTGELFF. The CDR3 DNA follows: TGCGCCAGCAGGCCCCCCGGGGACAGCAACACCGGGGAGCTGTTTTTT.

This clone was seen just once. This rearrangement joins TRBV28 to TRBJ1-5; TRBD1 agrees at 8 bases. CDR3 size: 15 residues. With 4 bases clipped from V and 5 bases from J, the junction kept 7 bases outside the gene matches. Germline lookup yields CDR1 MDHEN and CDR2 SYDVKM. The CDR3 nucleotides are TGTGCCAGCAGTTCCGGACAGGGTGCGGATCAGCCCCAGCATTTT. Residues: CASSSGQGADQPQHF.

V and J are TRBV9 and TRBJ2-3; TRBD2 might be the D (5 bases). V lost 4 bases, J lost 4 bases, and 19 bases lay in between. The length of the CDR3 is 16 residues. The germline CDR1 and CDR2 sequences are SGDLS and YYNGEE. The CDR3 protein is CASSLSGFPTADTQYF. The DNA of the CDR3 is TGTGCCAGCAGCCTCTCGGGATTCCCGACCGCAGATACGCAGTATTTT.

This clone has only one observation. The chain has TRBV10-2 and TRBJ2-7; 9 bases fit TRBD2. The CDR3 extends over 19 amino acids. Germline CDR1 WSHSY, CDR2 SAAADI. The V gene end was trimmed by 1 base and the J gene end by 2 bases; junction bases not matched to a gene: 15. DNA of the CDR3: TGCGCCAGCAGTGAGTTGACGAGAGGTTGGCGGGAGGGCACCTACGAGCAGTACTTC. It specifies CASSELTRGWREGTYEQYF.

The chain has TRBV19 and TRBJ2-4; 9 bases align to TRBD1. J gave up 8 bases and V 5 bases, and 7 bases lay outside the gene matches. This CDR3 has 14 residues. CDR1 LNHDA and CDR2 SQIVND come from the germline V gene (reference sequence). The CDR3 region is CASSATGGSYIQYF. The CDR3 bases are TGTGCCAGTAGTGCAACAGGGGGCAGTTACATTCAGTACTTC.

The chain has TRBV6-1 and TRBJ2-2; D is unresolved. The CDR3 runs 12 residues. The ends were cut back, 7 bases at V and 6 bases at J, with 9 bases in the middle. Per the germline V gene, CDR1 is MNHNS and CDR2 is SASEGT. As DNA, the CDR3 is TGTGCCAGCATAGTTCGTTCCGGGGAGCTGTTTTTT. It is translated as CASIVRSGELFF.

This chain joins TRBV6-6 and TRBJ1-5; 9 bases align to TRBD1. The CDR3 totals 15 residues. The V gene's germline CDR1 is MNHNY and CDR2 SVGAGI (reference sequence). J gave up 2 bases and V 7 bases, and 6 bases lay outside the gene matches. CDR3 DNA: TGTGCCAGCATAAGGACAGGGGAGGGCAATCAGCCCCAGCATTTT. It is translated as CASIRTGEGNQPQHF.

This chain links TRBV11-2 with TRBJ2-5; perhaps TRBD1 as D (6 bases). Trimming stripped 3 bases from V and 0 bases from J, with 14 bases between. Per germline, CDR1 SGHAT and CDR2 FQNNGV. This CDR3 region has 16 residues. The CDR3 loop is CASSLRGLGYQETQYF. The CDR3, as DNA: TGTGCCAGCAGCTTGAGGGGGTTGGGGTACCAAGAGACCCAGTACTTC.

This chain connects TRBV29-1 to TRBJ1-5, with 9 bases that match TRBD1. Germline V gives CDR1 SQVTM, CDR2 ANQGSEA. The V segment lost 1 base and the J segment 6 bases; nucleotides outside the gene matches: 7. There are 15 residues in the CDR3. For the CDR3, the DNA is TGCAGCGTTGAAGGAGACAGGGGGTGTTCTCAGCCCCAGCATTTT. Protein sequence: CSVEGDRGCSQPQHF.

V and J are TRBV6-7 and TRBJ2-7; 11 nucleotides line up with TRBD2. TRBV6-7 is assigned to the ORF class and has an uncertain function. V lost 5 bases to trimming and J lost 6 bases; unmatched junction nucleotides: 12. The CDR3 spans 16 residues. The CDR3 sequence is CASSHTFSGRGFEQYF. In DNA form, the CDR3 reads TGTGCCAGCAGTCATACATTTAGCGGGAGGGGTTTCGAGCAGTACTTC.

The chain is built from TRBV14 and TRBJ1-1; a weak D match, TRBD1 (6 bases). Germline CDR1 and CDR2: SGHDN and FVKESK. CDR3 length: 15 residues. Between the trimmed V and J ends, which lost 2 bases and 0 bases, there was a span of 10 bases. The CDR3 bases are TGTGCCAGCAGCCAATCCCCAGGGGTGAACACTGAAGCTTTCTTT. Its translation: CASSQSPGVNTEAFF.

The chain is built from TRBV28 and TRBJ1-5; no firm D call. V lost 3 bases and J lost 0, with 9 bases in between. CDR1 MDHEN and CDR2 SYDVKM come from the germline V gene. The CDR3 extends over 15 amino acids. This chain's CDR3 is CASSFTGNSNQPQHF. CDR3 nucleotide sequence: TGTGCCAGCAGTTTTACGGGGAATAGCAATCAGCCCCAGCATTTT.

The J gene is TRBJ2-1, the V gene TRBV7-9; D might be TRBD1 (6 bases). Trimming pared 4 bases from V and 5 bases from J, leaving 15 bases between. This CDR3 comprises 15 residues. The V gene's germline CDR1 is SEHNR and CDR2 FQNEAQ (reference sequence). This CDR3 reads CASSSQPSGDNEQFF. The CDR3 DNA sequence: TGTGCCAGCAGCTCCCAACCCTCAGGGGACAATGAGCAGTTCTTC.

The chain's CDR3 is CASSDGGVEAFF. Here the CDR3 DNA reads TGTGCCAGTAGTGACGGAGGAGTTGAAGCTTTCTTT. The rearrangement links TRBV19 to TRBJ1-1; D call uncertain. The germline V gene has CDR1 LNHDA and CDR2 SQIVND (reference sequence). This CDR3 has 12 residues. V was clipped by 5 bases and J by 7 bases, with 11 bases between them.

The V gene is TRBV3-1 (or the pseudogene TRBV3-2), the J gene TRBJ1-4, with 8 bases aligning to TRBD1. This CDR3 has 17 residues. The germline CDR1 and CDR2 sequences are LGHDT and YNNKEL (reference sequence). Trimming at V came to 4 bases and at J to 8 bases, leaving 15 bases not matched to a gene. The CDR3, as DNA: TGTGCCAGCAGCCGAGACGGAAGGGCACAGGGGGACGAAAAACTGTTTTTT. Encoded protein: CASSRDGRAQGDEKLFF.

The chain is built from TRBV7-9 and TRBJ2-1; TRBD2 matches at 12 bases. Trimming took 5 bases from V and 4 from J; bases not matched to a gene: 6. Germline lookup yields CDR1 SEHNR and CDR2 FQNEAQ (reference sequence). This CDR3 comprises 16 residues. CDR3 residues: CASSPRTSGAYNEQFF. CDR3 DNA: TGTGCCAGCAGCCCCAGGACTAGCGGGGCGTACAATGAGCAGTTCTTC.

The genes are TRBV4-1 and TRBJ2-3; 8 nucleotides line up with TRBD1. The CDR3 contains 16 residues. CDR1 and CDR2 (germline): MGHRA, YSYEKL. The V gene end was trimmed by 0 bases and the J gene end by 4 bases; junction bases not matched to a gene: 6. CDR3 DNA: TGCGCCAGCAGCCAAGATTCAGGGGGCGAGCCAGATACGCAGTATTTT. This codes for CASSQDSGGEPDTQYF.

This CDR3 is CAISEATGSSYNSPLHF. DNA of the CDR3: TGTGCCATCAGTGAGGCGACAGGGAGCTCCTATAATTCACCCCTCCACTTT. The chain uses TRBV10-3 and TRBJ1-6, with 7 bases fitting TRBD1. Germline V lookup: CDR1 ENHRY, CDR2 SYGVKD. Losses at the gene ends were 2 bases for V and 0 bases for J; bases not matched to a gene: 4. There are 17 residues in the CDR3.

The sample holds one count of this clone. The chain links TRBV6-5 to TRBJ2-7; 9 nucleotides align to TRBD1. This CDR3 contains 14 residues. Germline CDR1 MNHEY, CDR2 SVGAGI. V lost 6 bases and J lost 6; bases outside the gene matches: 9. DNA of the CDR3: TGTGCCAGCAGCCCCGGGACAGGGCGAAGCGAGCAGTACTTC. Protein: CASSPGTGRSEQYF.

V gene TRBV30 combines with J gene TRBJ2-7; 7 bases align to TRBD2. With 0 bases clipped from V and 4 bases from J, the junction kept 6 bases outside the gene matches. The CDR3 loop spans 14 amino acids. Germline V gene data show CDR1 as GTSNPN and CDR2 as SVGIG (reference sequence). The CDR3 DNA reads TGTGCCTGGAGTGTCGGCCTCGGGGGGTACGAGCAGTACTTC. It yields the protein CAWSVGLGGYEQYF. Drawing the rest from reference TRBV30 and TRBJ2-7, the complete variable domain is SQTIHQWPATLVQPVGSPLSLECTVEGTSNPNLYWYRQAAGRGLQLLFYSVGIGQISSEVPQNLSASRPQDRQFILSSKKLLLSDSGFYLCAWSVGLGGYEQYFGPGTRLTVT.

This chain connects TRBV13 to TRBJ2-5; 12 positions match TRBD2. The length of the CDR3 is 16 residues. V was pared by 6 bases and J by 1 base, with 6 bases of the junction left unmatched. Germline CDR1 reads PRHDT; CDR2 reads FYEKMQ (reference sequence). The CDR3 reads CASRSTSGGPQETQYF. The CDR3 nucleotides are TGTGCCAGCAGGTCGACTAGCGGGGGTCCCCAAGAGACCCAGTACTTC. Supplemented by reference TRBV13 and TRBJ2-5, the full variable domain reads AAGVIQSPRHLIKEKRETATLKCYPIPRHDTVYWYQQGPGQDPQFLISFYEKMQSDKGSIPDRFSAQQFSDYHSELNMSSLELGDSALYFCASRSTSGGPQETQYFGPGTRLLVL.

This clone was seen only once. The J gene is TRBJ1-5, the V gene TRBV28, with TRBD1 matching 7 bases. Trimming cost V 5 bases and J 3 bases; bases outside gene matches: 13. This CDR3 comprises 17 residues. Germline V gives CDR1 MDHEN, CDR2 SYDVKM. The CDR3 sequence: CASSLERQGWANQPQHF. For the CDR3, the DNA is TGTGCCAGCAGTCTTGAACGACAGGGATGGGCCAATCAGCCCCAGCATTTT.

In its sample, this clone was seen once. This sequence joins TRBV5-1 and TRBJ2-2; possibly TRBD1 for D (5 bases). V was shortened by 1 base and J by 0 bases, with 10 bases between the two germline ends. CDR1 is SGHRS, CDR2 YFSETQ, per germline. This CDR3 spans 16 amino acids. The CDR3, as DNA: TGCGCCAGCAGCTTGATGAGACAGTCGAACACCGGGGAGCTGTTTTTT. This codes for CASSLMRQSNTGELFF.